The 18 T cell receptor beta chains below were found in one sample sequenced in a study of T cells in localized non-small cell lung cancer. TCRdb's copy holds only in-frame clones and misses some; the assay was immunoSEQ multiplex PCR. In the table there are about 6,400 clones, roughly 89% of which are singletons. The material sequenced was peripheral blood, taken before any cancer treatment. The receptors come from a male donor at least 60 years old with stage I lung adenocarcinoma.

The chain carries TRBV5-6 and TRBJ1-1, with TRBD1 matching over 8 bases. The CDR3 is 12 residues long. From germline, CDR1 is SGHDT and CDR2 YYEEEE. V trimming: 5 bases; J trimming: 5 bases; junction bases outside the gene matches: 2. The CDR3 coding sequence is TGTGCCAGCAGTCAGGGGGCAACTGAAGCTTTCTTT. This translates into CASSQGATEAFF.

This rearrangement joins TRBV5-1 to TRBJ1-3, with D perhaps matching TRBD1 (5 bases). This CDR3 is 13 amino acids long. Deletions cut 0 bases from V and 8 bases from J, with 9 bases between. Per germline, CDR1 SGHRS and CDR2 YFSETQ. CDR3 sequence: CASSLGQGDTIYF. CDR3 bases: TGCGCCAGCAGCTTGGGCCAGGGAGACACCATATATTTT.

The chain has TRBV2 and TRBJ2-6; maybe TRBD2 (6 bases). The length of the CDR3 is 20 residues. Germline V gene sequence: CDR1 SNHLY, CDR2 FYNNEI. The V end lost 1 base, the J end lost 4 bases, and 23 bases lay between the germline ends. The CDR3 nucleotides are TGTGCCAGCAGTGAAGGGGCGACCGATTCGGGGAGCGGGGGGGCCAACGTCCTGACTTTC. Translation gives CASSEGATDSGSGGANVLTF.

CDR3 in amino acids: CASTKTGSTGELFF. The CDR3 nucleotides read TGTGCCAGCACAAAAACAGGGAGCACCGGGGAGCTGTTTTTT. V usage is TRBV27 and J usage is TRBJ2-2; maybe TRBD1 (6 bases). In germline, CDR1 is MNHEY, CDR2 SMNVEV (reference sequence). V was cut by 7 bases and J by 4 bases, with 13 bases left in between. CDR3 size: 14 residues.

The chain links TRBV2 to TRBJ2-3, with a tentative D call TRBD1 (5 bases). There are 15 residues in the CDR3. Germline CDR1 is SNHLY and CDR2 is FYNNEI. Trimming pared 3 bases from V and 2 bases from J, leaving 12 bases between. The CDR3 region is CASSDQGGDTDTQYF. The CDR3 coding sequence is TGTGCCAGCAGTGATCAGGGTGGGGACACAGATACGCAGTATTTT.

The chain couples TRBV7-9 to TRBJ1-2; D ambiguous. The CDR3 covers 13 residues. V lost 3 bases, J lost 6 bases, and 11 bases lay in between. Germline-derived CDR1 and CDR2 are SEHNR and FQNEAQ (reference sequence). The CDR3 bases are TGTGCCAGCAGCTTTGGGGAGAGGAATGGCTACACCTTC. Translated, it gives CASSFGERNGYTF. Full variable domain (rest looked up from reference TRBV7-9 and TRBJ1-2): DTGVSQNPRHKITKRGQNVTFRCDPISEHNRLYWYRQTLGQGPEFLTYFQNEAQLEKSRLLSDRFSAERPKGSFSTLEIQRTEQGDSAMYLCASSFGERNGYTFGSGTRLTVV.

This clone occurred a few times. The V call is TRBV28, the J call TRBJ1-1, with D tentatively TRBD1 (6 bases). From germline, CDR1 is MDHEN and CDR2 SYDVKM. CDR3 length equals 13 residues. Trimming left V 7 bases short and J 5 bases short, with 14 bases between. In DNA form, the CDR3 reads TGTGCCAGCAAGGCAGGGGAGAGGACTGAAGCTTTCTTT. This translates into CASKAGERTEAFF.

The CDR3 bases are TGTGCCAGCAGCCCCGGTGGCCTACTCAATGAGCAGTTCTTC. Protein product: CASSPGGLLNEQFF. The chain has TRBV7-2 and TRBJ2-1; D call uncertain. Trimming took 5 bases from V and 6 from J, leaving 14 bases between them. Germline V gene sequence: CDR1 SGHTA, CDR2 FQGNSA. The CDR3 has 14 amino acids.

The chain uses TRBV6-5 and TRBJ1-2; the match to TRBD1 covers 9 bases. Germline CDR1 reads MNHEY; CDR2 reads SVGAGI. CDR3 length: 12 amino acids. J lost 7 bases, V lost 4 bases, and 1 base had no gene match. CDR3: CASSLDRGGYTF. CDR3 bases: TGTGCCAGCAGTTTGGACAGGGGTGGCTACACCTTC.

CDR3 in amino acids: CASRRQGPANEKLFF. CDR3 in DNA: TGTGCCAGCAGACGGCAGGGGCCCGCTAATGAAAAACTGTTTTTT. The V gene is TRBV7-9, the J gene TRBJ1-4, with D tentatively TRBD1 (6 bases). V was trimmed by 6 bases and J by 3 bases, leaving 14 bases between them. The CDR3 length is 15 residues. Germline V gene data show CDR1 as SEHNR and CDR2 as FQNEAQ (reference sequence).

The gene calls are TRBV19 and TRBJ1-5; D ambiguous. The length of the CDR3 is 13 residues. V dropped 5 bases and J dropped 5 bases, with 10 bases sitting between them. From germline, CDR1 is LNHDA and CDR2 SQIVND (reference sequence). The CDR3 reads CASSPRPDQPQHF. The CDR3 nucleotides read TGTGCCAGTAGTCCCCGACCGGATCAGCCCCAGCATTTT.

V is TRBV4-1 and J is TRBJ1-1; D may be TRBD1 (6 bases). The germline CDR1 and CDR2 sequences are MGHRA and YSYEKL. The ends were cut back, 2 bases at V and 8 bases at J, with 12 bases in the middle. CDR3 length: 13 amino acids. CDR3 protein: CASSQLRGAEAFF. The DNA of the CDR3 is TGCGCCAGCAGCCAATTAAGGGGGGCCGAAGCTTTCTTT.

CDR3 in DNA: TGTGCCAGCAGCGTACAGGGGGCTTCTGGAAACACCATATATTTT. It codes for CASSVQGASGNTIYF. The genes are TRBV9 and TRBJ1-3; TRBD1 matches at 8 bases. Germline trimming cut 1 base from V and 1 base from J; bases unmatched to any gene: 1. This CDR3 has 15 residues. The germline V gene has CDR1 SGDLS and CDR2 YYNGEE. The full variable domain, completed using reference TRBV9 and TRBJ1-3, is DSGVTQTPKHLITATGQRVTLRCSPRSGDLSVYWYQQSLDQGLQFLIQYYNGEERAKGNILERFSAQQFPDLHSELNLSSLELGDSALYFCASSVQGASGNTIYFGEGSWLTVV.

The CDR3 DNA reads TGTGCCAGCAGCTCCTCAGGGGGCGTCGAGCAGTACGTC. Its protein is CASSSSGGVEQYV. This chain joins TRBV11-2 and TRBJ2-7; 8 nucleotides agree with TRBD1. The CDR3 is 13 residues long. V dropped 4 bases and J dropped 6; count of bases not matched to a gene: 5. Germline V lookup: CDR1 SGHAT, CDR2 FQNNGV.

The rearrangement uses TRBV9 and TRBJ2-2, with D tentatively TRBD2 (7 bases). This CDR3 region has 16 residues. Trimming stripped 0 bases from V and 5 bases from J, with 14 bases between. Germline values: CDR1 SGDLS, CDR2 YYNGEE. CDR3 in amino acids: CASSVAARGATGELFF. The CDR3 bases are TGTGCCAGCAGCGTAGCGGCCCGGGGGGCGACCGGGGAGCTGTTTTTT. The whole variable domain, remainder taken from reference TRBV9 and TRBJ2-2, is DSGVTQTPKHLITATGQRVTLRCSPRSGDLSVYWYQQSLDQGLQFLIQYYNGEERAKGNILERFSAQQFPDLHSELNLSSLELGDSALYFCASSVAARGATGELFFGEGSRLTVL.

The genes are TRBV5-1 and TRBJ1-5; possible D gene TRBD1, 6 bases. Per germline, CDR1 SGHRS and CDR2 YFSETQ. Trimming shortened V by 0 bases and J by 2 bases, and 9 bases separated the two germline ends. CDR3 length: 15 residues. CDR3 in amino acids: CASSLAPGGNQPQHF. In nucleotides, the CDR3 is TGCGCCAGCAGCTTGGCCCCAGGGGGCAATCAGCCCCAGCATTTT. Filled out from reference TRBV5-1 and TRBJ1-5, the complete variable domain reads KAGVTQTPRYLIKTRGQQVTLSCSPISGHRSVSWYQQTPGQGLQFLFEYFSETQRNKGNFPGRFSGRQFSNSRSEMNVSTLELGDSALYLCASSLAPGGNQPQHFGDGTRLSIL.

The rearrangement joins TRBV27 to TRBJ1-6; D possibly corresponds to TRBD1 (5 bases). The ends were cut back, 3 bases at V and 8 bases at J, with 11 bases in the middle. This CDR3 region has 14 residues. The germline V gene encodes CDR1 MNHEY and CDR2 SMNVEV (reference sequence). The CDR3 protein is CASSLYRLDSPLHF. The CDR3 region has the DNA TGTGCCAGCAGTTTGTACAGGTTAGATTCACCCCTCCACTTT.

The rearrangement uses TRBV19 and TRBJ2-1; a possible D gene is TRBD2 (6 bases). The CDR3 is 17 residues long. From germline, CDR1 is LNHDA and CDR2 SQIVND (reference sequence). The germline V and J ends were trimmed by 5 bases and 0 bases, with 17 bases remaining between them. The CDR3 reads CASSFYFGGSSYNEQFF. The DNA of the CDR3 is TGTGCCAGTAGTTTCTATTTCGGGGGAAGCTCCTACAATGAGCAGTTCTTC.